The entry below gives a single TCR beta chain sequence along with its context. The data were obtained in a study of blood T cell repertoires in COVID-19. Overall study: Material from acute and convalescent COVID-19 was sourced from the United States, Italy and Spain.

The germline V gene has CDR1 LNHDA and CDR2 SQIVND (reference sequence). The CDR3 loop spans 13 amino acids. V was trimmed by 5 bases and J by 7 bases, leaving 11 bases between them. Authors' analysis steps: Quantification of nucleated cells was approximated via reference gene primer amplification. The data were produced by immunoSEQ multiplex PCR, yet TCRdb's version contains in-frame clones alone and is incomplete. The V and J calls and the clone size are those of that table, but D and trimming were determined from the DNA. The table lists fewer than 200,000 clones, roughly four fifths of them singletons.

The receptor was derived from a human donor in a cohort sampled during active COVID-19. The sequenced sample consisted of peripheral blood. The rearrangement joins TRBV19 to TRBJ2-2; D is perhaps TRBD2 (5 bases). The DNA of the CDR3 is TGTGCCAGTAGTTCGGGGAGCGGCGGGGAGCTGTTTTTT. Encoded protein: CASSSGSGGELFF.